The T cell receptor beta chain described here comes from a study of CD8+ T cells in alopecia areata. The sorting of PBMCs gave CD4+ and CD8+ T cells. cDNA serving as the sequencing template came from extracted, reverse transcribed RNA. TCRdb keeps only in-frame clones here, not all; method: immunoSEQ multiplex PCR. The sample has 90,000 to 130,000 clones, approximately 60% seen once; the top ten hold around a fifth. This TCR came from a human donor in good health. The sample was CD8+ T cells sorted from blood.

The CDR3 protein is CASSFKWRDSMNTEAFF. DNA of the CDR3: TGTGCCAGCAGCTTTAAATGGAGGGACTCAATGAACACTGAAGCTTTCTTT. This rearrangement joins TRBV5-4 to TRBJ1-1, with D possibly matching TRBD1 (5 bases). The CDR3 runs 17 residues. CDR1 is SGHNT, CDR2 YYREEE, per germline (reference sequence). Trimming stripped 2 bases from V and 0 bases from J, with 17 bases between. Filled out from reference TRBV5-4 and TRBJ1-1, the complete variable domain reads ETGVTQSPTHLIKTRGQQVTLRCSSQSGHNTVSWYQQALGQGPQFIFQYYREEENGRGNFPPRFSGLQFPNYSSELNVNALELDDSALYLCASSFKWRDSMNTEAFFGQGTRLTVV.